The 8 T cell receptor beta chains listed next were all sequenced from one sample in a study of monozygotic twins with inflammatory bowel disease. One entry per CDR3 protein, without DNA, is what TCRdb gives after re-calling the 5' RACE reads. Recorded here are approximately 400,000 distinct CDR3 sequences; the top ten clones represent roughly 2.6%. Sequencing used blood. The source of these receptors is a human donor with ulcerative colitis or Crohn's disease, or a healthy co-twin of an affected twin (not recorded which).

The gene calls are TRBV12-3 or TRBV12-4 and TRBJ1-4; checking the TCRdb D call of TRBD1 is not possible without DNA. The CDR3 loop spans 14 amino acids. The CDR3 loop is CASRQQGPYEKLFF.

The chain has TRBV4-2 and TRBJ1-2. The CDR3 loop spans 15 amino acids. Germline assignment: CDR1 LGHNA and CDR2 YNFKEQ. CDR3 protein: CASSQDRAIYYGYTF.

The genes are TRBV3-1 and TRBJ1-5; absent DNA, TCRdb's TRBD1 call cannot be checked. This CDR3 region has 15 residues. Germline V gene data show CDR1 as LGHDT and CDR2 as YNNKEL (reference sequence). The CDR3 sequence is CASSLGTGDNQPQHF.

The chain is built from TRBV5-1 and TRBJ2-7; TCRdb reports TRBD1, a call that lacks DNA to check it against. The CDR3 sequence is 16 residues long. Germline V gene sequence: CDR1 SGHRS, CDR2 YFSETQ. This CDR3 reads CASSLEVTGGYYEQYF.

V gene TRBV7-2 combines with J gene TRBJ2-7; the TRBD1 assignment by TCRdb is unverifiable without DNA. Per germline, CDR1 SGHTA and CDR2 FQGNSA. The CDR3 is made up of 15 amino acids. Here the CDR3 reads CASRERDTYSYEQYF.

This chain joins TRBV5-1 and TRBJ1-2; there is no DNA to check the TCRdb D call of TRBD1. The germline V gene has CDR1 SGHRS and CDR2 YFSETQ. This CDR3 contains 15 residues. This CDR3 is CASSPDTMSTGGYTF. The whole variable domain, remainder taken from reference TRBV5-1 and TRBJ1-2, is KAGVTQTPRYLIKTRGQQVTLSCSPISGHRSVSWYQQTPGQGLQFLFEYFSETQRNKGNFPGRFSGRQFSNSRSEMNVSTLELGDSALYLCASSPDTMSTGGYTFGSGTRLTVV.

The CDR3 region is CASSYSGARGNIQYF. The chain links TRBV6-5 to TRBJ2-4; TCRdb names TRBD1, which stays unverified in the absence of DNA. There are 15 residues in the CDR3. CDR1 is MNHEY and CDR2 is SVGAGI in the germline V gene.

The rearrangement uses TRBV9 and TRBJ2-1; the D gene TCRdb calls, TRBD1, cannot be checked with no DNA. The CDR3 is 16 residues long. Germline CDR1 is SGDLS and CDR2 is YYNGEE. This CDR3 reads CASSVVPGGGGDEQFF.